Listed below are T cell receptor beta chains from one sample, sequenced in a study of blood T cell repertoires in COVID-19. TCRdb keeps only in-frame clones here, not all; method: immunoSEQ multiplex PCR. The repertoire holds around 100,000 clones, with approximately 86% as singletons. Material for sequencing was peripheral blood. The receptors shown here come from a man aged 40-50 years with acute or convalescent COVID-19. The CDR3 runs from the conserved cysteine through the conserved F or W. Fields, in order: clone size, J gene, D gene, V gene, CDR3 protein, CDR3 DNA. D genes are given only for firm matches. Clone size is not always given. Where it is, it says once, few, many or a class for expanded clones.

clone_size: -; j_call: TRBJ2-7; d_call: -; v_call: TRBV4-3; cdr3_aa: CASSQDGGYEQYF; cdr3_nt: TGCGCCAGCAGCCAAGATGGGGGGTACGAGCAGTACTTC
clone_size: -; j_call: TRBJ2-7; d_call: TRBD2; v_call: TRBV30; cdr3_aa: CAWSVQRTSGSPYEQYF; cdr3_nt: TGTGCCTGGAGTGTACAGAGGACTAGCGGGAGCCCCTACGAGCAGTACTTC
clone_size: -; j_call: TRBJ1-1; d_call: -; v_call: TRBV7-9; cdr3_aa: CASLGLGHTEAFF; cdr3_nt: TGTGCCAGCTTGGGGTTGGGGCATACTGAAGCTTTCTTT
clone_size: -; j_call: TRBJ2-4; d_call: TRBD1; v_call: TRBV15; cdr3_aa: CATSPRTGGTKNIQYF; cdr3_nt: TGTGCCACCAGCCCACGGACAGGGGGAACCAAAAACATTCAGTACTTC
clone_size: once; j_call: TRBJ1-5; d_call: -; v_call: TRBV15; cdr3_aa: CATSTRRDTNQPQHF; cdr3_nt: TGTGCCACCAGCACCCGCCGGGACACCAATCAGCCCCAGCATTTT
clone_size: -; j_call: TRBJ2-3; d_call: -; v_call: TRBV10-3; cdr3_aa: CAISGEFEPDTQYF; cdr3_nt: TGTGCCATCAGTGGTGAGTTCGAACCAGATACGCAGTATTTT
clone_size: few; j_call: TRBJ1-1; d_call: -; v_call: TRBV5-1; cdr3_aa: CASSIIGYTEAFF; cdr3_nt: TGCGCCAGCAGCATAATCGGTTACACTGAAGCTTTCTTT
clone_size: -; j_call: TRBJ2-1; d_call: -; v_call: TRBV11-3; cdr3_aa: CASSLSSHNEQFF; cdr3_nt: TGTGCCAGCAGCCTATCATCCCACAATGAGCAGTTCTTC
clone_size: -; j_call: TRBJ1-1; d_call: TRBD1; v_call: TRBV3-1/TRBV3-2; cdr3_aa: CASSQVGTANTEAFF; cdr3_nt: TGTGCCAGCAGCCAAGTGGGGACAGCAAACACTGAAGCTTTCTTT
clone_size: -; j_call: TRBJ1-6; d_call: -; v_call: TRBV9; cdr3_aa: CASSRGSSYNSPLHF; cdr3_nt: TGTGCCAGCAGTCGCGGAAGCTCCTATAATTCACCCCTCCACTTT
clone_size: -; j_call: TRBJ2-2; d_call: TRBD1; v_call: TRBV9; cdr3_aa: CASSVGTGGNTGELFF; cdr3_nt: TGTGCCAGCAGCGTAGGGACAGGGGGCAACACCGGGGAGCTGTTTTTT
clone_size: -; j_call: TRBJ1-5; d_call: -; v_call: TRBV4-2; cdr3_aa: CASSQDPAGVQPQHF; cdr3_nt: TGTGCCAGCAGCCAAGACCCCGCAGGGGTTCAGCCCCAGCATTTT
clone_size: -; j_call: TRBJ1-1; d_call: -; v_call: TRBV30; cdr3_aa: CAWSVGQLTEAFF; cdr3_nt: TGTGCCTGGAGTGTAGGACAGCTCACTGAAGCTTTCTTT
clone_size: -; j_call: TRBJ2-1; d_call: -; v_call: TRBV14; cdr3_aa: CASSTKIARGDNEQFF; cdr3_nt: TGTGCCAGCAGCACCAAGATCGCGCGGGGTGACAATGAGCAGTTCTTC
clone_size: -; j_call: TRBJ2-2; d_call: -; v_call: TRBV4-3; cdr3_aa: CASSPSDPNTGELFF; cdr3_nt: TGCGCCAGCAGCCCCAGCGACCCGAACACCGGGGAGCTGTTTTTT
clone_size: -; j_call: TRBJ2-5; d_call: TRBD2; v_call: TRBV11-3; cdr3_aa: CASSPGLAGDRETQYF; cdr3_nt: TGTGCCAGCAGCCCAGGACTAGCGGGAGATAGAGAGACCCAGTACTTC
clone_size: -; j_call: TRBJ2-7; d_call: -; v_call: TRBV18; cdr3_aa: CASSPGQGNEQYF; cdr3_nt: TGTGCCAGCTCACCGGGGCAGGGGAACGAGCAGTACTTC
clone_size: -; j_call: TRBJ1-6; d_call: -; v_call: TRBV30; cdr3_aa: CAWSPAGSSYNSPLHF; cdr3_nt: TGTGCCTGGAGCCCAGCGGGGAGCTCCTATAATTCACCCCTCCACTTT
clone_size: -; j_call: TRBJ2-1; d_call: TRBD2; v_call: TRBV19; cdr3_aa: CASRLATASSYNEQFF; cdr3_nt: TGTGCCAGTAGACTAGCGACTGCCAGCTCCTACAATGAGCAGTTCTTC
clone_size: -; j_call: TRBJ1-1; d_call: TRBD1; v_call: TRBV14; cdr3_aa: CASSQIPLTGKTEAFF; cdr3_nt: TGTGCCAGCAGCCAGATCCCTTTGACAGGGAAGACTGAAGCTTTCTTT
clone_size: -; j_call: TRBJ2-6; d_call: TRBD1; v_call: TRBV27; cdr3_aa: CASSTLQGSSSGANVLTF; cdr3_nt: TGTGCCAGCAGTACCCTACAGGGGTCGAGCTCTGGGGCCAACGTCCTGACTTTC
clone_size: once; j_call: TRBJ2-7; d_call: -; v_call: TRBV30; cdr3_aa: CAWAAGGHGYEQYF; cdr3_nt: TGTGCCTGGGCGGCCGGGGGGCACGGGTACGAGCAGTACTTC
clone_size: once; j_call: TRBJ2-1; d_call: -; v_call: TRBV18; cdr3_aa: CASSPPDGGENEQFF; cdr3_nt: TGTGCCAGCTCACCCCCGGACGGGGGTGAGAATGAGCAGTTCTTC
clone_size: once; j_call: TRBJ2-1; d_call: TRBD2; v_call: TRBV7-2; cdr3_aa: CASSLEGRAYNEQFF; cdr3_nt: TGTGCCAGCAGCTTAGAAGGGAGGGCCTACAATGAGCAGTTCTTC
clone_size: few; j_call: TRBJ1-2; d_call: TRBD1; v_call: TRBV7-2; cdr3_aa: CASRSGRGAFTGYTF; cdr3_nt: TGTGCCAGCAGGTCAGGCAGGGGGGCATTTACTGGCTACACCTTC
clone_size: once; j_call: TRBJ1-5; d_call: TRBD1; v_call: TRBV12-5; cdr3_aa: CASGLSIQGPNQPQHF; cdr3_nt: TGTGCTAGTGGTTTGTCCATACAGGGGCCCAATCAGCCCCAGCATTTT
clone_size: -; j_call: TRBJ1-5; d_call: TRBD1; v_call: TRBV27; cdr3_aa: CASSKGTGVNQPQHF; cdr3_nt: TGTGCCAGCAGCAAGGGGACAGGAGTAAATCAGCCCCAGCATTTT
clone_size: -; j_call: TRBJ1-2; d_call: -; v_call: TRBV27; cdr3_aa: CASSSERGGSANYGYTF; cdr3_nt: TGTGCCAGCAGTTCCGAGAGGGGGGGGTCCGCTAACTATGGCTACACCTTC
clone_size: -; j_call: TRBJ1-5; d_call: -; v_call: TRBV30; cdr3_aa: CAWSGADNQPQHF; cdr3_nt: TGTGCCTGGAGTGGGGCAGATAATCAGCCCCAGCATTTT
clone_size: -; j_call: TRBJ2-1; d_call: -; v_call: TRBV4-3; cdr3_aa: CASSQDSTVEGDEQFF; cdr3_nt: TGCGCCAGCAGCCAAGATAGCACAGTGGAGGGCGATGAGCAGTTCTTC
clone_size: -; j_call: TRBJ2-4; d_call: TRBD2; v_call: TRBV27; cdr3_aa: CASSSTSGYANIQYF; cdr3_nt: TGTGCCAGCAGTTCGACTAGCGGGTATGCTAACATTCAGTACTTC
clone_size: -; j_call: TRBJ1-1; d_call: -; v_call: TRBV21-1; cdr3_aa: CASSLPEAGGTEAFF; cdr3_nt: TGTGCCAGCAGCCTACCCGAGGCGGGGGGGACTGAAGCTTTCTTT
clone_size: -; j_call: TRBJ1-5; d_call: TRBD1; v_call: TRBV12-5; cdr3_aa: CASGPGTGLISTYSNQPQHF; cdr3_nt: TGTGCTAGTGGTCCAGGGACAGGGCTAATCTCAACCTATAGCAATCAGCCCCAGCATTTT
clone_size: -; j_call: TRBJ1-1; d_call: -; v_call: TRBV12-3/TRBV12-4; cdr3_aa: CATQRGASTEAFF; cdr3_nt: TGTGCCACCCAACGGGGGGCGAGCACTGAAGCTTTCTTT
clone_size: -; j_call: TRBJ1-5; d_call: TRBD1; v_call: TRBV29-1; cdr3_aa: CSVRTGDQPQHF; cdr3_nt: TGCAGCGTCCGGACAGGGGATCAGCCCCAGCATTTT